The rows below give T cell receptor beta chains drawn from one sample of a study of blood T cell repertoires in COVID-19. The table came from immunoSEQ multiplex PCR; TCRdb's copy has only in-frame clones and leaves some out. The table includes tens of thousands of clones, roughly 89% detected once. Sequencing was done on a sample of peripheral blood. These receptors came from a man between 65 and 79 years old with active COVID-19. Each CDR3 is given without its conserved first and last residue. Each record gives: V gene, CDR3 protein.

TRBV6-1	ASSVVMNRGDTEAF
TRBV7-3	ASSQTGSNTEAF
TRBV28	ASSLETYEQY
TRBV28	ASSLARVNEQF
TRBV5-5	ASSLVGQSYEQY
TRBV6-8	ASSYGTYLGYGYT
TRBV6-2/TRBV6-3	ASSYGPTEQETQY
TRBV28	ASSSPTGAVYGYT
TRBV10-2	ASSLAGGQETQY
TRBV19	ASSSRGQGNEKLF
TRBV5-6	ASSLVVTGLNTGELF
TRBV2	ASSDTSVYNEQF
TRBV23-1	ASSQNPQISNQPQH